This TCR beta chain was captured in a study of T cell responses to AZD1222 COVID-19 vaccine (dated by TCRdb to the early 2020s). In terms of the full investigation: TCR sequencing was performed for about 240 trial participants, of whom around 210 were given two doses of AZD1222 and around 25 were given two doses of MenACWY control vaccine. Enrollment into the trials was organized by age into subgroups of 18-55, 56-69 and 70-plus years, and those subgroups contained roughly 160, 29 and 62 TCR-sequenced participants, respectively.

Broader findings and caveats from the paper: Nearly half of unique spike-specific TCRs reportedly recognized epitopes outside regions mutated in the B.1.351 and B.1.1.7 variants. Only five to seven AZD1222 recipients were SARS-CoV-2 seropositive at baseline, limiting conclusions about previously exposed vaccinees. Spike-specific TCR breadth and depth rose significantly after two AZD1222 doses compared with day 0 and with MenACWY recipients. Most participants were white British and females outnumbered males, and the authors suggested that clonal diversity may have been underestimated. Because no day 14 peak-response samples were available, the repertoires could be characterized only after the peak T cell response. The vaccine-associated CD4 TCRs covered the entire spike protein, and the dominant responses fell in regions 160-218 and 743-854. The 56-69-year group was small, and its depth increase did not reach significance, likely because of low power.

The CDR3 regions of human TCRbeta chains were analyzed by immunosequencing. Per the original workflow: Repertoire TCRs were checked for matches against a reference library of SARS-CoV-2-specific TCRs that had been generated using the MIRA antigen-specificity platform. Breadth meant the fraction of unique TCRs that were SARS-CoV-2-associated, whereas depth meant the fraction of total T cells that were SARS-CoV-2-associated. Using the MIRA data, each spike-specific TCR was assigned both to the spike region to which the TCR was reactive and to a CD4 or CD8 class. Log10-transformed breadth and depth values were compared by one-way ANOVA with Sidak's multiple comparisons tests. The table was pulled from immuneACCESS by TCRdb, which kept in-frame rearrangements only. Such tables lose some clones; where checked, under half of the loss comes from unresolved V genes, and the rest has no known cause. V, J and clone size reflect that table, while D and trimming were determined from the DNA. The sample table lists about 130,000 clones, around 90% of them with a count of one. About 17% of the sample is in the top ten clones.

What the time point label conveys for this sample: baseline before first vaccination. The treatment or condition label on this specimen signifies: meningococcal conjugate vaccine given as trial control. The vaccinee samples were drawn from two UK trials, COV001 and COV002, one of which was a single-blind randomized controlled phase 2/3 trial testing AZD1222 (ChAdOx1 nCoV-19) in healthy adults. For TCRbeta chain sequencing, PBMC samples were collected from trial participants at day 0 and at day 28 after the second dose. From the cysteine through the phenylalanine, the CDR3 covers 14 amino acids. Only CDR3 DNA is held: 42 bases, read in frame from base 1. CDR1 and CDR2 (SGHDN, FVKESK) derive from the germline V gene. V is pared back by 7 bases and J by 4 bases, with 14 bases lying between the germline termini. On this clone itself: What this receptor recognizes is not known. No much larger clone is present one base from it, and per-base qualities are unavailable.

The starting material was peripheral blood, obtained on day 0 of MenACWY control vaccination. The V and J segments used are TRBV14 and TRBJ1-3; the D gene remains uncertain. The sequence was obtained from an adult in good health. CDR3 region: CASMVNTVGNTIYF. The sequenced DNA: TGTGCCAGCATGGTGAATACAGTGGGAAACACCATATATTTT. The variable domain in full, with residues beyond the CDR3 obtained from the reference TRBV14 and TRBJ1-3 genes, is EAGVTQFPSHSVIEKGQTVTLRCDPISGHDNLYWYRRVMGKEIKFLLHFVKESKQDESGMPNNRFLAERTGGTYSTLKVQPAELEDSGVYFCASMVNTVGNTIYFGEGSWLTVV.